This TCR beta chain was identified in a study of blood T cell repertoires in COVID-19. Study details: The samples span acute and convalescent COVID-19 from the United States, Italy and Spain. T cells, B-cell-depleted T cells, or PBMCs provided the cDNA or gDNA that served as material.

Authors' analysis steps: From reference gene primer amplification, estimates of nucleated cell counts were derived. Generated by immunoSEQ multiplex PCR, the TCRdb table keeps only in-frame clones and is missing some. V and J calls and clone size follow that table, whereas D and trimming were derived from the DNA. The profile shows about 190,000 clones, around four fifths of them singletons. This CDR3 has 15 residues. CDR1 and CDR2 from the germline V gene are SGHNT and YYREEE (reference sequence). The V segment lost 7 bases and the J segment 5 bases; nucleotides outside the gene matches: 11. The chain is built from TRBV5-4 and TRBJ2-1, with TRBD2 matching over 8 bases. The clonotype was recovered from a woman aged 70-85 years with active or convalescent COVID-19. The sequencing sample was made of peripheral blood. CDR3 DNA: TGTGCCAGCTCCGGGGGGGAGTTAGGAAACAATGAGCAGTTCTTC. This gives the protein CASSGGELGNNEQFF.